The 19 T cell receptor beta chains listed next were all sequenced from one sample in a study of T cell repertoires in cytomegalovirus infection. TCRdb processed the reads anew with MiXCR; each CDR3 protein has one entry. This table holds 100,000 to 150,000 distinct CDR3 sequences, 20% to 30% found once. Antigens for these TCRs are unknown. The sequenced sample consisted of PBMCs, sequenced either directly or after in vitro stimulation (not recorded which). The receptors stem from a human donor in good health (CMV status not recorded). Some clones in this sample may be carry-over from other donors' samples.

This clonotype was detected many times. The chain is built from TRBV7-2 and TRBJ2-5; 7 bases align to TRBD1. CDR3 length: 14 residues. The V segment lost 4 bases and the J segment 3 bases; nucleotides outside the gene matches: 5. The germline gives CDR1 SGHTA, CDR2 FQGNSA. CDR3 region: CASSSRQGEETQYF. The CDR3 DNA is TGTGCCAGCAGCTCCCGACAGGGCGAAGAGACCCAGTACTTC. The full variable domain, its missing parts supplied by reference TRBV7-2 and TRBJ2-5, is GAGVSQSPSNKVTEKGKDVELRCDPISGHTALYWYRQSLGQGLEFLIYFQGNSAPDKSGLPSDRFSAERTGGSVSTLTIQRTQQEDSAVYLCASSSRQGEETQYFGPGTRLLVL.

At least ten counts were recorded for this clonotype. V is TRBV7-2 and J is TRBJ2-7; the D call may be TRBD1 or TRBD2 (5 bases each). V was pared by 0 bases and J by 0 bases, with 12 bases between. This CDR3 has 16 amino acids. Looked up from germline, CDR1 is SGHTA and CDR2 is FQGNSA. The CDR3 coding sequence is TGTGCCAGCAGCTTAGCCGGGGCGGGCTTCTCCTACGAGCAGTACGTC. Translated, it gives CASSLAGAGFSYEQYV.

This clonotype has just a few counts. The chain employs TRBV5-8 and TRBJ1-1; 10 nucleotides line up with TRBD1. This CDR3 comprises 12 residues. In germline, CDR1 is SGHTS, CDR2 YDEGEE. Trimming at V came to 7 bases and at J to 11 bases, leaving 8 bases not matched to a gene. The DNA for the CDR3 is TGTGCCAGCGCCCGGGACAGGGGTCTGGCTTTCTTT. This codes for CASARDRGLAFF.

This clonotype was counted only a few times. The J gene is TRBJ2-2, the V gene TRBV7-8; 12 bases are shared with TRBD1. Looked up from germline, CDR1 is SGHVS and CDR2 is FQNEAQ. The CDR3 extends over 18 amino acids. V lost 0 bases to trimming and J lost 4 bases; unmatched junction nucleotides: 6. CDR3 amino acids: CASSLARGQGARTGELFF. Here the CDR3 DNA reads TGTGCCAGCAGCTTAGCGAGGGGACAGGGGGCGCGCACCGGGGAGCTGTTTTTT.

CDR3 sequence: CSVASGLHYEQYF. CDR3 DNA sequence: TGCAGCGTTGCAAGTGGGCTCCACTACGAGCAGTACTTC. The chain uses TRBV29-1 and TRBJ2-7; no firm D call. V was shortened by 4 bases and J by 3 bases, with 13 bases between the two germline ends. Per the germline V gene, CDR1 is SQVTM and CDR2 is ANQGSEA. The CDR3 has 13 amino acids.

The chain links TRBV6-6 to TRBJ1-2; D may be TRBD1 (6 bases). There are 15 residues in the CDR3. The germline V gene encodes CDR1 MNHNY and CDR2 SVGAGI (reference sequence). The V end lost 5 bases, the J end lost 4 bases, and 17 bases lay between the germline ends. In nucleotides, the CDR3 is TGTGCCAGCAGTACGAAGACAGGTACTAGCTATGGCTACACCTTC. Protein sequence: CASSTKTGTSYGYTF.

V gene TRBV19 combines with J gene TRBJ1-5, with TRBD1 as a possible D gene (6 bases). V was trimmed by 4 bases and J by 0 bases, leaving 22 bases between them. Germline V gene lookup returns CDR1 LNHDA and CDR2 SQIVND (reference sequence). The CDR3 runs to 19 residues. In DNA, the CDR3 is TGTGCCAGTAGTACCTTAAGGCAGGGGACGTACCTTAGCAATCAGCCCCAGCATTTT. It is translated as CASSTLRQGTYLSNQPQHF.

In its sample, this clonotype was seen a few times. V gene TRBV27 combines with J gene TRBJ2-6; D gene unclear. CDR1 is MNHEY and CDR2 is SMNVEV in the germline V gene (reference sequence). The CDR3 totals 16 residues. Trimming pared 5 bases from V and 3 bases from J, leaving 14 bases between. DNA for the CDR3: TGTGCCAGCAGTCAATTTGTTAGTCGTGGGGCCAACGTCCTGACTTTC. Translating it yields CASSQFVSRGANVLTF.

This clonotype was seen a few times. The chain is built from TRBV18 and TRBJ1-2, with unresolved D. The germline gives CDR1 KGHSH, CDR2 LQKENI. The CDR3 is 15 residues long. V dropped 3 bases and J dropped 6 bases, with 17 bases sitting between them. CDR3: CASSPSVGPPHGYTF. Written as DNA, the CDR3 is TGTGCCAGCTCACCTTCAGTAGGGCCTCCTCATGGCTACACCTTC.

J is TRBJ2-1 and V is TRBV20-1; TRBD1 aligns across 8 bases. The CDR3 totals 14 residues. V trimming: 3 bases; J trimming: 4 bases; junction bases outside the gene matches: 5. Germline V gene lookup returns CDR1 DFQATT and CDR2 SNEGSKA (reference sequence). Written as DNA, the CDR3 is TGCAGTGCTAGTCCCAGGGGGCTGTACAATGAGCAGTTCTTC. Amino acid sequence: CSASPRGLYNEQFF.

The chain has TRBV7-8 and TRBJ1-4, with D unclear. From germline, CDR1 is SGHVS and CDR2 FQNEAQ. V was pared by 1 base and J by 7 bases, with 10 bases between. The CDR3 runs 14 residues. CDR3 sequence (DNA): TGTGCCAGCAGCTTAGAAGGGAGAATTGAAAAACTGTTTTTT. Protein: CASSLEGRIEKLFF.

The V and J genes are TRBV2 and TRBJ2-7; the D is unclear. The V gene lost 7 bases and the J gene lost 0 bases, with 4 bases spanning the gap. In germline, CDR1 is SNHLY, CDR2 FYNNEI. CDR3 length: 11 residues. CDR3: CASMISYEQYV. Here the CDR3 DNA reads TGTGCCAGCATGATCTCCTACGAGCAGTACGTC.

The chain joins TRBV25-1 to TRBJ2-3; TRBD2 agrees at 7 bases. The CDR3 loop spans 12 amino acids. Trimming took 9 bases from V and 8 from J; bases not matched to a gene: 8. CDR1 is MGHDK and CDR2 is SYGVNS in the germline V gene. This CDR3 reads CASGGGAGTQYF. The DNA for the CDR3 is TGTGCCAGTGGGGGAGGGGCTGGTACGCAGTATTTT.

V usage is TRBV18 and J usage is TRBJ1-5, with D perhaps TRBD1 (6 bases). Trimming shortened V by 8 bases and J by 7 bases, and 15 bases separated the two germline ends. This CDR3 is 13 amino acids long. Germline CDR1 and CDR2: KGHSH and LQKENI. This chain's CDR3 is CASHTGNDQPQHF. The CDR3 DNA reads as TGTGCCAGCCATACAGGGAACGACCAGCCCCAGCATTTT.

This clonotype was recorded at least ten times. The V call is TRBV20-1, the J call TRBJ1-2, with TRBD1 matching 7 bases. V lost 6 bases and J lost 8; bases outside the gene matches: 15. This CDR3 is 14 amino acids long. CDR1 and CDR2 (germline): DFQATT, SNEGSKA (reference sequence). The CDR3 region is CSARGDSGRRGYTF. The CDR3 DNA sequence: TGCAGTGCAAGGGGGGACAGCGGTCGAAGGGGCTACACCTTC.

This clonotype has just a few counts. The chain uses TRBV7-8 and TRBJ2-7, with D possibly matching TRBD2 (6 bases). The CDR3 is made up of 16 amino acids. Germline values: CDR1 SGHVS, CDR2 FQNEAQ. The V and J ends lost 5 bases and 3 bases respectively, with 20 bases between them. CDR3 sequence (DNA): TGTGCCAGCAGCAAAGACGGGACTGCCCCCCACTACGAGCAGTACGTC. It translates to CASSKDGTAPHYEQYV.

The chain combines TRBV27 with TRBJ1-5; maybe TRBD1 (6 bases). Germline CDR1 MNHEY, CDR2 SMNVEV (reference sequence). V gave up 5 bases and J gave up 4 bases, with 9 bases separating them. The CDR3 covers 13 residues. The CDR3, as DNA: TGTGCCAGCAGTGGGGGGCTAAATCAGCCCCAGCATTTT. Residues: CASSGGLNQPQHF.

The chain is built from TRBV12-3 or TRBV12-4 and TRBJ1-1; no firm D call. The germline V and J ends were trimmed by 2 bases and 7 bases, with 14 bases remaining between them. This CDR3 is built from 14 residues. The CDR3 sequence is CASSLLGARNEAFF. For the CDR3, the DNA is TGTGCCAGCAGTTTATTGGGCGCCCGAAATGAAGCTTTCTTT.

This chain connects TRBV7-2 to TRBJ2-2; the D gene is possibly TRBD2 (6 bases). V gave up 0 bases and J gave up 4 bases, with 9 bases separating them. The CDR3 has 15 residues. Looked up from germline, CDR1 is SGHTA and CDR2 is FQGNSA. CDR3 residues: CASSLALGGTGELFF. The CDR3 nucleotides read TGTGCCAGCAGCTTAGCGCTGGGGGGCACCGGGGAGCTGTTTTTT.